One sample yielded the 7 T cell receptor beta chains listed below, sequenced in a study of T cell repertoires in cytomegalovirus infection. Each CDR3 protein gets one entry after TCRdb re-called the reads with MiXCR. The sample carries about 490,000 distinct CDR3 sequences, 26% recorded once. Sequenced input: PBMCs. All receptors come from a human donor in good health (CMV status not recorded). Some clones in this sample may be carry-over from other donors' samples.

The rearrangement uses TRBV27 and TRBJ2-1; D possibly matches TRBD1 or TRBD2 (6 bases each). V gave up 6 bases and J gave up 9 bases, with 18 bases separating them. The CDR3 runs 14 residues. Germline V gene sequence: CDR1 MNHEY, CDR2 SMNVEV (reference sequence). In DNA form, the CDR3 reads TGTGCCAGCAGGGAGAGGAGGGGGTCTGCTGAGCAGTTCTTC. It yields the protein CASRERRGSAEQFF.

The chain carries TRBV10-3 and TRBJ1-4; no definite D call. V was shortened by 3 bases and J by 10 bases, with 9 bases between the two germline ends. Germline CDR1 and CDR2: ENHRY and SYGVKD. The CDR3 is made up of 12 amino acids. Here the CDR3 reads CAISEEGGKLFF. The DNA of the CDR3 is TGTGCCATCAGTGAAGAGGGAGGAAAACTGTTTTTT.

This clonotype was recorded a few times. J is TRBJ2-7 and V is TRBV11-2; 13 bases fit TRBD2. Germline V gene lookup returns CDR1 SGHAT and CDR2 FQNNGV. V was pared by 2 bases and J by 6 bases, with 7 bases of the junction left unmatched. The CDR3 extends over 16 amino acids. The CDR3 region is CASSLNWGLAGFEQYF. The DNA of the CDR3 is TGTGCCAGCAGCTTAAATTGGGGACTAGCGGGATTCGAGCAGTACTTC.

This clonotype was observed a handful of times. The genes are TRBV7-2 and TRBJ1-5; possible D gene TRBD1, 5 bases. Deletions cut 4 bases from V and 2 bases from J, with 15 bases between. This CDR3 has 16 residues. Looked up from germline, CDR1 is SGHTA and CDR2 is FQGNSA. The CDR3 loop reads CASSYLGGGGNQPQHF. CDR3 in DNA: TGTGCCAGCAGCTACCTGGGGGGAGGTGGCAATCAGCCCCAGCATTTT.

The chain employs TRBV4-3 and TRBJ2-3, with 8 bases fitting TRBD2. Per germline, CDR1 LGHNA and CDR2 YSLEER. The junction had 15 bases not matched to a gene; V was cut back by 4 bases and J by 6 bases. CDR3 length: 17 amino acids. Here the CDR3 DNA reads TGCGCCAGCAGCCCGACCCTCGGGGGGGTTCTTTCTGATACGCAGTATTTT. Encoded protein: CASSPTLGGVLSDTQYF.

The chain links TRBV19 to TRBJ2-3; the D gene could be TRBD1 or TRBD2 (5 bases each). CDR1 and CDR2 from the germline V gene are LNHDA and SQIVND (reference sequence). The CDR3 covers 15 residues. Trimming took off 5 bases at V and 4 bases at J, with 16 bases between the two ends. The CDR3 coding sequence is TGTGCCAGTAGTCAAGCAGGGATGCGGGCAGATACGCAGTATTTT. Translating it yields CASSQAGMRADTQYF.

There are a few counts of this clonotype. V is TRBV20-1 and J is TRBJ1-2; D gene uncertain. The CDR3 spans 12 residues. V lost 6 bases and J 6 bases, leaving 14 bases between the germline ends. Per the germline V gene, CDR1 is DFQATT and CDR2 is SNEGSKA (reference sequence). The CDR3 loop reads CSAGEGGNGYTF. The CDR3 region has the DNA TGCAGTGCCGGGGAGGGCGGCAATGGCTACACCTTC.